Listed below are T cell receptor beta chains from one sample, sequenced in a study of control samples from healthy donors and cancer patients. Measured with immunoSEQ multiplex PCR; TCRdb has only the in-frame clones, and not every one. The sample holds over 150,000 clones, over 85% seen once. Sequencing input: blood. The receptor source for this set is a man aged 18 to 29 in good health. Each CDR3 is given with its conserved first and last residue. The D gene is left open where the match is weak. Clone size is stated in some rows and not others, as once, few, many or a class when expanded.

D gene,V gene,CDR3 length,J gene,clone size,CDR3 protein,CDR3 DNA
.,TRBV2,15,TRBJ2-7,once,CASSEESGIYYEQYF,TGTGCCAGCAGCGAAGAATCCGGGATCTACTACGAGCAGTACTTC
TRBD1,TRBV6-1,17,TRBJ1-2,once,CASSEPTGVTGGGGYTF,TGTGCCAGCAGTGAACCGACGGGCGTGACAGGGGGCGGTGGCTACACCTTC
.,TRBV7-9,15,TRBJ1-4,.,CASSSATGGDEKLFF,TGTGCCAGCAGCTCGGCGACAGGAGGGGATGAAAAACTGTTTTTT
.,TRBV28,12,TRBJ1-5,.,CASSPFGQPQHF,TGTGCCAGCAGTCCTTTCGGTCAGCCCCAGCATTTT
TRBD1,TRBV19,14,TRBJ1-2,.,CASRRPGQGYGYTF,TGTGCCAGTAGGCGTCCGGGACAGGGGTATGGCTACACCTTC
TRBD1,TRBV5-1,15,TRBJ1-1,.,CASARTGGMNTEAFF,TGCGCCAGCGCTAGGACAGGGGGCATGAACACTGAAGCTTTCTTT
.,TRBV19,14,TRBJ2-7,once,CASSIAGRPGEQYF,TGTGCCAGTAGTATAGCCGGCAGGCCAGGGGAGCAGTACTTC
.,TRBV19,11,TRBJ1-5,few,CASSFGWSQHF,TGTGCCAGTAGTTTCGGGTGGTCCCAGCATTTT
TRBD1,TRBV28,17,TRBJ2-7,.,CASSPLREGTALYEQYF,TGTGCCAGCAGTCCCCTCCGGGAAGGGACAGCACTCTACGAGCAGTACTTC
.,TRBV5-8,14,TRBJ1-1,once,CASSLTRLRTEAFF,TGTGCCAGCAGCTTAACCAGACTCCGAACTGAAGCTTTCTTT
.,TRBV2,14,TRBJ1-4,.,CASSSFYGGEKLFF,TGTGCCAGCAGTTCTTTTTACGGGGGAGAAAAACTGTTTTTT
TRBD1,TRBV10-3,16,TRBJ2-7,.,CAISEPGTGGIYEQYF,TGTGCCATCAGTGAGCCAGGGACAGGGGGCATCTACGAGCAGTACTTC
.,TRBV28,12,TRBJ2-4,.,CASTTNSNIQYF,TGTGCCAGCACGACTAACTCAAACATTCAGTACTTC
TRBD1,TRBV6-5,15,TRBJ1-4,.,CASSPPGQGRAKLFF,TGTGCCAGCAGTCCCCCGGGACAGGGGCGCGCAAAACTGTTTTTT
TRBD1,TRBV29-1,14,TRBJ2-7,.,CSVAGTGVPYEQYF,TGCAGCGTGGCCGGGACAGGGGTGCCCTACGAGCAGTACTTC
.,TRBV5-4,14,TRBJ2-7,.,CASSLDHTAYEQYF,TGTGCCAGCAGCTTGGACCACACAGCCTACGAGCAGTACTTC
.,TRBV28,14,TRBJ1-1,.,CASSADPGGTEAFF,TGTGCCAGCAGTGCAGACCCCGGTGGCACTGAAGCTTTCTTT
TRBD1,TRBV5-5,16,TRBJ2-1,.,CASSTDRDRGFGEQFF,TGTGCCAGCAGCACTGACCGGGACAGGGGATTCGGTGAGCAGTTCTTC
.,TRBV18,14,TRBJ1-2,.,CASSSRSLDYGYTF,TGTGCCAGCTCCTCCCGTTCGTTAGATTATGGCTACACCTTC
TRBD2,TRBV10-2,15,TRBJ2-2,.,CASSGGAAGGGELFF,TGCGCCAGCAGTGGCGGCGCGGCGGGGGGCGGGGAGCTGTTTTTT
TRBD2,TRBV2,15,TRBJ2-3,once,CASRPGLGIGDTQYF,TGTGCCAGCAGACCAGGACTAGGTATAGGAGATACGCAGTATTTT
TRBD1,TRBV19,14,TRBJ1-5,.,CASRGTGTNQPQHF,TGTGCCAGTAGGGGGACAGGGACCAATCAGCCCCAGCATTTT
TRBD1,TRBV24-1,18,TRBJ2-6,once,CATSDSRDRGPGANVLTF,TGTGCCACCAGTGATTCCCGGGACAGGGGGCCTGGGGCCAACGTCCTGACTTTC
.,TRBV7-2,13,TRBJ1-4,.,CASSPSPNEKLFF,TGTGCCAGCAGCCCGTCCCCTAATGAAAAACTGTTTTTT
.,TRBV9,16,TRBJ2-2,.,CASSVAGAQNTGELFF,TGTGCCAGCAGCGTAGCGGGGGCCCAGAACACCGGGGAGCTGTTTTTT
TRBD1,TRBV2,13,TRBJ2-7,.,CASSTGQGTRQYF,TGTGCCAGCAGTACGGGACAGGGTACGAGGCAGTACTTC
.,TRBV5-1,13,TRBJ1-5,.,CASSLVGGQPQHF,TGCGCCAGCAGCTTGGTGGGTGGGCAGCCCCAGCATTTT
.,TRBV7-3,16,TRBJ2-7,.,CASSLFRPGGAQKQYF,TGTGCCAGCAGCTTATTCCGGCCCGGAGGAGCGCAAAAGCAGTACTTC
.,TRBV5-6,13,TRBJ1-5,few,CASSQGGSGAQHF,TGTGCCAGCAGCCAAGGGGGTTCAGGGGCCCAGCATTTT
TRBD2,TRBV24-1,17,TRBJ2-3,.,CATSGTGAGALTDTQYF,TGTGCCACCAGTGGAACTGGAGCGGGGGCCCTCACAGATACGCAGTATTTT
TRBD1,TRBV6-5,14,TRBJ1-5,.,CASSPTGNYQPQHF,TGTGCCAGCAGCCCGACAGGGAATTATCAGCCCCAGCATTTT
.,TRBV12-3/TRBV12-4,13,TRBJ1-1,.,CASQRQGNTEAFF,TGTGCCAGCCAACGGCAGGGGAACACTGAAGCTTTCTTT
TRBD2,TRBV5-1,15,TRBJ2-1,.,CASSSASGGYNEQFF,TGCGCCAGCAGCTCGGCGAGCGGGGGGTACAATGAGCAGTTCTTC
TRBD1,TRBV9,16,TRBJ1-2,.,CASSGELDRSNYGYTF,TGTGCCAGCAGCGGGGAGTTGGACAGGAGTAACTATGGCTACACCTTC
TRBD1,TRBV19,18,TRBJ1-5,.,CASSPGQGFRSNNQPQHF,TGTGCCAGTAGTCCGGGACAGGGGTTTCGGTCGAACAATCAGCCCCAGCATTTT
.,TRBV5-1,14,TRBJ1-1,.,CASSLGPMNTEAFF,TGCGCCAGCAGCTTAGGACCCATGAACACTGAAGCTTTCTTT
TRBD1,TRBV24-1,16,TRBJ1-5,.,CATSDRQGGGDQPQHF,TGTGCCACCAGTGATCGACAGGGAGGGGGCGATCAGCCCCAGCATTTT
.,TRBV11-3,12,TRBJ2-1,.,CASSTQGDEQFF,TGTGCCAGCAGCACACAGGGCGATGAGCAGTTCTTC
.,TRBV5-8,13,TRBJ1-1,.,CASSRTANTEAFF,TGTGCCAGCAGCAGGACGGCGAACACTGAAGCTTTCTTT
.,TRBV18,14,TRBJ1-2,.,CASSPSGVQDGYTF,TGTGCCAGCTCACCATCCGGCGTGCAGGATGGCTACACCTTC
.,TRBV20-1,13,TRBJ1-1,.,CSAGGGSNTEAFF,TGCAGTGCTGGTGGAGGGTCGAACACTGAAGCTTTCTTT
TRBD1,TRBV5-1,15,TRBJ1-4,.,CASSLQGASNEKLFF,TGCGCCAGCAGCCTACAGGGGGCGTCTAATGAAAAACTGTTTTTT
.,TRBV5-1,13,TRBJ2-2,once,CASRTTGTGELFF,TGCGCCAGCAGGACCACAGGAACCGGGGAGCTGTTTTTT
TRBD1,TRBV6-7,16,TRBJ1-1,.,CASSSSIGTGHTEAFF,TGTGCCAGCAGTTCGTCCATCGGGACAGGGCACACTGAAGCTTTCTTT
.,TRBV6-5,14,TRBJ1-3,.,CASSTALTGNTIYF,TGTGCCAGCTCTACAGCGTTAACTGGAAACACCATATATTTT
.,TRBV5-8,13,TRBJ1-1,.,CASSQPLETEAFF,TGTGCCAGCAGCCAGCCCCTGGAGACTGAAGCTTTCTTT
.,TRBV5-8,18,TRBJ2-1,.,CASSLRRGKGGVYNEQFF,TGTGCCAGCAGCTTGAGACGCGGGAAGGGGGGCGTCTACAATGAGCAGTTCTTC
.,TRBV2,13,TRBJ2-1,.,CASSTGTDFEQFF,TGTGCCAGCAGTACCGGGACCGATTTTGAGCAGTTCTTC
TRBD1,TRBV9,13,TRBJ1-1,.,CASSAGGFTEAFF,TGTGCCAGCAGCGCAGGGGGTTTCACTGAAGCTTTCTTT
.,TRBV9,13,TRBJ2-2,.,CASSVTPAGELFF,TGTGCCAGCAGCGTTACCCCGGCCGGGGAGCTGTTTTTT
TRBD1,TRBV12-3/TRBV12-4,12,TRBJ1-2,.,CASSFAGQGCTF,TGTGCCAGCAGCTTCGCGGGACAGGGCTGTACCTTC